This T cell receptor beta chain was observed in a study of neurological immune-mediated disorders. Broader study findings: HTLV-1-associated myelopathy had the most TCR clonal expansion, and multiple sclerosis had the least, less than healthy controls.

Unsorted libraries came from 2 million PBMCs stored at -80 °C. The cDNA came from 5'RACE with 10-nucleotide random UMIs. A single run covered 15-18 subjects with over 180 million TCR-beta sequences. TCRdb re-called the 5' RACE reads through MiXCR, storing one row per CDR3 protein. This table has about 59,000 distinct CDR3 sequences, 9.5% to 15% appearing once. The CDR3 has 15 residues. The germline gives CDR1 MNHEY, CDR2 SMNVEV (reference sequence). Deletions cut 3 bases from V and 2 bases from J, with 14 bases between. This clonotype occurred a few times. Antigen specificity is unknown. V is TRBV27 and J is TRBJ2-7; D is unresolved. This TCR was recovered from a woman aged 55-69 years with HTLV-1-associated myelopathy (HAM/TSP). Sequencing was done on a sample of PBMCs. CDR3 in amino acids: CASSFVGRSAYEQYF. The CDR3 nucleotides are TGTGCCAGCAGTTTCGTTGGTAGGTCGGCCTACGAGCAGTACTTC.